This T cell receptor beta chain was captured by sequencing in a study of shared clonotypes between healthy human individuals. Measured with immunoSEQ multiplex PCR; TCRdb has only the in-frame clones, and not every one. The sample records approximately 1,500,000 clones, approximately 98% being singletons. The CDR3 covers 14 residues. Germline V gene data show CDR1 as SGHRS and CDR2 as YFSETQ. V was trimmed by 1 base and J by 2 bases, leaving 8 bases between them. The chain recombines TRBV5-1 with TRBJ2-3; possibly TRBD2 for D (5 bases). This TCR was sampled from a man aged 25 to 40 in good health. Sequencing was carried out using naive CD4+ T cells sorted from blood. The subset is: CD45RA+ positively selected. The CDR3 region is CASSLWEITDTQYF. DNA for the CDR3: TGCGCCAGCAGCTTGTGGGAGATCACAGATACGCAGTATTTT.